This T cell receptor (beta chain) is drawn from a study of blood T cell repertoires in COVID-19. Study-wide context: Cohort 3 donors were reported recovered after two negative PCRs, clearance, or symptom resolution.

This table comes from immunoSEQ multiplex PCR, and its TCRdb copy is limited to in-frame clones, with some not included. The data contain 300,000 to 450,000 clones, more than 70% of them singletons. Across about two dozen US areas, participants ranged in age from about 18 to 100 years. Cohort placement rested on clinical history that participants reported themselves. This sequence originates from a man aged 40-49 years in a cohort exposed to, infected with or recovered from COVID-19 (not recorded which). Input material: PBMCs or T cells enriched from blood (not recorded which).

The CDR3 sequence is CASMGRGNTIYF. CDR3 sequence (DNA): TGTGCCAGCATGGGGAGGGGAAACACCATATATTTT. V and J are TRBV11-2 and TRBJ1-3; the D is unclear. The V gene lost 7 bases and the J gene lost 4 bases, with 8 bases spanning the gap. Germline-derived CDR1 and CDR2 are SGHAT and FQNNGV. The CDR3 contains 12 residues.